The T cell receptor (beta chain) described here comes from a study of blood T cells in healthy people across ages. The junction had 9 bases not matched to a gene; V was cut back by 8 bases and J by 4 bases. The CDR3 has 14 amino acids. Germline V lookup: CDR1 SQVTM, CDR2 ANQGSEA. PCR was performed a second time for roughly 7 to 11 cycles using a sample-barcoded 5' primer and a J-beta primer mix. One entry per CDR3 protein results from TCRdb running MiXCR on the 5' RACE reads. The repertoire holds over a million distinct CDR3 sequences, with approximately 59% as singletons. The chain joins TRBV29-1 to TRBJ2-7, with 12 bases matching TRBD2. The material sequenced was blood. This TCR was recovered from a man in his late teens or twenties in good health. The CDR3 region has the DNA TGCAGCACGCGGGAGACTAGCGGGGGATACGAGCAGTACTTC. Translated: CSTRETSGGYEQYF.